What follows is one TCR beta chain and its context. The antigen remains undetermined. A read error is possible here, since a much larger clone lies one base away. The record originates from a study of blood T cells in healthy people across ages. Study-wide results and caveats: Aged donors had fewer naive CD4+ cells and lower diversity than long-lived donors. Researchers said unsorted PBMCs prevented a conclusive naive versus antigen-experienced comparison.

Alongside a J-beta primer mix, a sample-barcoded 5' primer served in a second PCR lasting roughly 7 to 12 cycles. Using its own MiXCR run on the 5' RACE reads, TCRdb lists one record per CDR3 protein. The sample includes almost 800,000 distinct CDR3 sequences, about three fifths seen only once; the top ten take around 20%. V dropped 1 base and J dropped 4; count of bases not matched to a gene: 10. This CDR3 contains 18 residues. Germline V CDR1 and CDR2: MGHRA, YSYEKL. They isolated at least 7 million PBMCs from each sample. The sequence was obtained from a young man in good health. Input material: blood. The chain joins TRBV4-1 to TRBJ2-1, with 10 nucleotides matching TRBD2. For the CDR3, the DNA is TGCGCCAGCAGCCAAGGCCGACGAGCGGGGGGGATATACAATGAGCAGTTCTTC. Translation gives CASSQGRRAGGIYNEQFF.